What follows are 12 T cell receptor beta chains derived from one specimen sequenced in a study of blood T cell repertoires in COVID-19. The table came from immunoSEQ multiplex PCR; TCRdb's copy has only in-frame clones and leaves some out. The data show about 74,000 clones, roughly 79% seen once. Sample: peripheral blood. The receptors were gathered from a man aged 65-85 years with acute or convalescent COVID-19.

V is TRBV7-9 and J is TRBJ2-5; 8 bases are a match to TRBD2. Germline CDR1 reads SEHNR; CDR2 reads FQNEAQ (reference sequence). The CDR3 loop spans 16 amino acids. V lost 5 bases, J lost 2 bases, and 10 bases stayed unmatched. CDR3 in DNA: TGTGCCAGCAGCCCTCAATCGACTAGCGTACAAGAGACCCAGTACTTC. It specifies CASSPQSTSVQETQYF.

This chain uses TRBV6-5 with TRBJ2-1; tentative D call: TRBD2 (5 bases). Trimming shortened V by 8 bases and J by 7 bases, and 21 bases separated the two germline ends. This CDR3 is built from 15 residues. CDR1 is MNHEY and CDR2 is SVGAGI in the germline V gene. The CDR3 nucleotides read TGTGCCAGCTTGATGGGAGATCTGGCCGCGAATGAGCAGTTCTTC. This gives the protein CASLMGDLAANEQFF.

The chain couples TRBV6-5 to TRBJ1-2; D remains unclear. The length of the CDR3 is 13 residues. Germline-derived CDR1 and CDR2 are MNHEY and SVGAGI. Trimming pared 7 bases from V and 4 bases from J, leaving 13 bases between. The CDR3 nucleotides are TGTGCCAGCATGAGGATAGCTCTCTATGGCTACACCTTC. It codes for CASMRIALYGYTF.

The rearrangement joins TRBV19 to TRBJ2-1, with 14 bases aligning to TRBD2. In germline, CDR1 is LNHDA, CDR2 SQIVND (reference sequence). This CDR3 is built from 17 residues. J gave up 1 base and V 5 bases, and 4 bases lay outside the gene matches. CDR3: CASSSRTSGRSYNEQFF. CDR3 nucleotides: TGTGCCAGTAGTTCCAGGACTAGCGGGAGGTCCTACAATGAGCAGTTCTTC.

The chain uses TRBV19 and TRBJ1-4; possible D gene TRBD1, 5 bases. Germline V gives CDR1 LNHDA, CDR2 SQIVND (reference sequence). With 7 bases removed from V and 2 bases from J, the gap between germline ends came to 11 bases. The CDR3 spans 14 residues. CDR3 amino acids: CASTPGNTNEKLFF. CDR3 bases: TGTGCCAGTACCCCAGGGAACACTAATGAAAAACTGTTTTTT.

V gene TRBV19 combines with J gene TRBJ1-1; perhaps TRBD1 as D (6 bases). The V end lost 6 bases, the J end lost 7 bases, and 12 bases lay between the germline ends. The CDR3 covers 12 residues. Germline V gene lookup returns CDR1 LNHDA and CDR2 SQIVND (reference sequence). For the CDR3, the DNA is TGTGCCAGTAGACAACAGGGTGTTGAAGCTTTCTTT. This codes for CASRQQGVEAFF.

The DNA of the CDR3 is TGTGCCAGCAGTCGGACAGCCGGGAACACTGAAGCTTTCTTT. It codes for CASSRTAGNTEAFF. V gene TRBV5-4 combines with J gene TRBJ1-1; D is possibly TRBD1 (6 bases). Germline CDR1 is SGHNT and CDR2 is YYREEE (reference sequence). This CDR3 region has 14 residues. The germline V and J ends were trimmed by 5 bases and 1 base, with 12 bases remaining between them.

The CDR3 DNA follows: TGCAGCGTTGAAGAGCAGGGGCCTCAGTTCTTC. Protein product: CSVEEQGPQFF. The V call is TRBV29-1, the J call TRBJ2-1; a weak D match, TRBD1 (6 bases). CDR1 and CDR2 from the germline V gene are SQVTM and ANQGSEA. This CDR3 contains 11 residues. Between the trimmed V and J ends, which lost 0 bases and 13 bases, there was a span of 10 bases.

CDR3 in amino acids: CASSRGGVSMRLASNQPQHF. The CDR3 DNA follows: TGCGCCAGCAGCCGAGGGGGGGTCTCCATGCGCCTAGCGTCCAATCAGCCCCAGCATTTT. The chain is built from TRBV5-1 and TRBJ1-5; D is possibly TRBD1 (6 bases). V lost 4 bases and J lost 3, with 29 bases in between. CDR3 size: 20 residues. Per germline, CDR1 SGHRS and CDR2 YFSETQ. Variable domain in full (rest from reference TRBV5-1 and TRBJ1-5): KAGVTQTPRYLIKTRGQQVTLSCSPISGHRSVSWYQQTPGQGLQFLFEYFSETQRNKGNFPGRFSGRQFSNSRSEMNVSTLELGDSALYLCASSRGGVSMRLASNQPQHFGDGTRLSIL.

This clone has more than one count but fewer than ten. The rearrangement uses TRBV11-2 and TRBJ2-2; D possibly corresponds to TRBD2 (6 bases). V lost 3 bases and J 0 bases, leaving 8 bases between the germline ends. This CDR3 comprises 15 residues. Germline CDR1 reads SGHAT; CDR2 reads FQNNGV. CDR3 DNA sequence: TGTGCCAGCAGCTTGGCGGGATCGAACACCGGGGAGCTGTTTTTT. Translating gives CASSLAGSNTGELFF.

This rearrangement joins TRBV7-2 to TRBJ2-1; the match to TRBD2 covers 7 bases. This CDR3 is built from 16 residues. CDR1 and CDR2 (germline): SGHTA, FQGNSA. Trimming took 2 bases from V and 0 from J; bases not matched to a gene: 4. In DNA, the CDR3 is TGTGCCAGCAGCTTAAGCGGGGCCCGCTCCTACAATGAGCAGTTCTTC. Amino acid sequence: CASSLSGARSYNEQFF.

This clone was seen a handful of times. This chain links TRBV4-2 with TRBJ2-3; 9 nucleotides align to TRBD1. CDR3 size: 13 residues. From germline, CDR1 is LGHNA and CDR2 YNFKEQ. Unmatched junction bases numbered 2, after V lost 4 bases and J lost 6 bases. The CDR3, as DNA: TGTGCCAGCAGCCGGACAGGGGATGATACGCAGTATTTT. It codes for CASSRTGDDTQYF.